These T cell receptor beta chains were read from a single sample in a study of vaccination and CD4 T cells after COVID-19. No antigen has been identified for these receptors. TCRdb reprocessed the PCR reads via MiXCR and lists one record per CDR3 protein. The table lists roughly 19,000 distinct CDR3 sequences, roughly three fifths of them singletons. Sample: CD4+ T cells from blood, cultured in vitro, taken before SARS-CoV-2 vaccination. These receptors came from a human donor who had recovered from COVID-19. The CDR3 runs from the conserved cysteine through the conserved F or W. Fields, in order: D gene, clone size, J gene, V gene, CDR3 protein, CDR3 DNA. A D gene is named only where the DNA matches it firmly. Clone size is shown for a subset of rows, as once, few, many or a class of expanded clone.

- - TRBJ1-5 TRBV7-2 CASSLGGRGGPQHF TGTGCCAGCAGCTTAGGAGGAAGGGGGGGGCCCCAGCATTTT
- - TRBJ2-7 TRBV5-1 CASSLTGRRSYEQYF TGCGCCAGCAGCTTGACAGGGCGTCGGAGCTACGAGCAGTACTTC
TRBD1 - TRBJ1-1 TRBV11-1 CASRPQDRGGSSFF TGTGCCAGCAGGCCACAAGACAGGGGCGGTAGTTCTTTCTTT
- - TRBJ2-5 TRBV24-1 CATSDPRPGVGETQYF TGTGCCACCAGTGATCCGCGCCCGGGAGTCGGCGAGACCCAGTACTTC
- - TRBJ2-1 TRBV28 CASIPQWGRADEQFF TGTGCCAGCATCCCTCAATGGGGCAGGGCAGATGAGCAGTTCTTC
TRBD2 - TRBJ2-1 TRBV2 CASVSGRADNEQFF TGTGCCAGCGTTAGCGGGAGGGCCGACAATGAGCAGTTCTTC
TRBD1 - TRBJ1-2 TRBV20-1 CSAATGVGGYTF TGCAGTGCTGCGACAGGGGTGGGGGGCTACACCTTC
TRBD1 few TRBJ1-1 TRBV7-2 CASSSRRDRGPLAEAFF TGTGCCAGCAGCTCCCGCCGGGACAGGGGCCCCTTGGCTGAAGCTTTCTTT
- - TRBJ2-1 TRBV12-1 CASSFGFTLAGDNEQFF TGTGCCAGCAGCTTTGGGTTTACACTAGCGGGAGACAATGAGCAGTTCTTC
- - TRBJ2-7 TRBV7-8 CASSLALGWLASEQYF TGTGCCAGCAGCTTAGCCCTAGGGTGGCTAGCTAGCGAGCAGTACTTC
- - TRBJ2-3 TRBV7-2 CASSPRDRAGLAYSTDTQYF TGTGCCAGCAGCCCAAGGGACAGGGCGGGACTAGCCTACAGCACAGATACGCAGTATTTT
- - TRBJ2-3 TRBV6-1 CASSDRQRSTDTQYF TGTGCCAGCAGTGACCGACAGAGGAGCACAGATACGCAGTATTTT
TRBD2 - TRBJ2-3 TRBV19 CASSRSSGRTDTQYF TGTGCCAGTAGTAGGTCTAGCGGGAGAACAGATACGCAGTATTTT
- few TRBJ2-2 TRBV7-6 CASSPGLLRGGELFF TGTGCCAGCAGCCCGGGACTCCTCCGTGGCGGGGAGCTGTTTTTT
TRBD2 few TRBJ2-3 TRBV7-9 CASRRGLENTDTQYF TGTGCCAGCAGACGGGGACTAGAGAACACAGATACGCAGTATTTT
- few TRBJ1-5 TRBV2 CASSEDYLPPQHF TGTGCCAGCAGTGAAGACTATCTACCGCCCCAGCATTTT